Detailed here is one T cell receptor (beta chain). TCRdb re-derived calls from the 5' RACE reads in MiXCR, one entry per CDR3 protein. The sample carries 450,000 or so distinct CDR3 sequences, approximately 17% recorded once. The CDR3 is made up of 16 amino acids. V shed 0 bases and J 4 bases; nucleotides not matched to a gene: 6. Germline CDR1 and CDR2: SGHRS and YFSETQ. The data were obtained in a study of identical twins. This clonotype was obtained from a man aged 50 to 60 in good health. The specimen sequenced was naive T cells sorted from blood. This chain connects TRBV5-1 to TRBJ2-7; 11 bases map to TRBD2. Here the CDR3 reads CASSLVTSGSRYEQYF. In DNA, the CDR3 is TGCGCCAGCAGCTTGGTCACTAGCGGGAGTAGGTACGAGCAGTACTTC.